This T cell receptor (beta chain) stems from a study of cytomegalovirus exposure and HLA in healthy donors. PCR was performed using 60 Vbeta and 13 Jbeta primers. In the study's own analysis: Some 9.9 million shared chains were among some 75 million unique TCR beta chains counted in a later analysis. The assay was immunoSEQ multiplex PCR, and TCRdb's table has in-frame clones only and misses some. V and J calls plus clone size are reproduced from that table; the DNA served to infer D and trimming. The sample data list roughly 120,000 clones. A remark on this clone: Its antigen is unidentified.

V lost 6 bases and J lost 2, with 20 bases in between. This CDR3 spans 16 amino acids. Germline CDR1 MDHEN, CDR2 SYDVKM. Broader study findings: Association of a missense DCLRE1C variant with TCR beta V- and J-gene trimming was reported in a later analysis.

The sequenced material came from PBMCs. The rearrangement joins TRBV28 to TRBJ2-7; D possibly corresponds to TRBD2 (6 bases). The receptor's source is a man in his forties in good health and CMV-seronegative. The CDR3 DNA sequence: TGTGCCAGCAGCCCCCCGCCGGGAGACTATCCCTACGAGCAGTACTTC. The encoded protein is CASSPPPGDYPYEQYF.